This T cell receptor (beta chain) was obtained from a study of response to subunit inactivated influenza vaccine. Study-wide results and caveats: It was the authors' suggestion that each seasonal influenza vaccination recruits few new T cells.

V trimming: 7 bases; J trimming: 2 bases; junction bases outside the gene matches: 6. The length of the CDR3 is 15 residues. Germline CDR1 and CDR2: SGHTA and FQGNSA. This clonotype has just a few counts. What it recognizes is unknown. From the RT-PCR reads, TCRdb called clonotypes with MiXCR, one entry per CDR3 protein. The repertoire holds around 530,000 distinct CDR3 sequences, more than 15% seen once, with 2.5% to 3.5% in the top ten. The chain uses TRBV7-2 and TRBJ2-1; 9 bases map to TRBD2. Specimen: CD4+ T cells sorted from PBMCs, collected less than 30 months after vaccination. This clonotype was sampled from a man between 50 and 69 years old who received an inactivated influenza vaccine. In nucleotides, the CDR3 is TGTGCCAGCATCAAAGCGGGAGGCGCCTACAATGAGCAGTTCTTC. It is translated as CASIKAGGAYNEQFF.